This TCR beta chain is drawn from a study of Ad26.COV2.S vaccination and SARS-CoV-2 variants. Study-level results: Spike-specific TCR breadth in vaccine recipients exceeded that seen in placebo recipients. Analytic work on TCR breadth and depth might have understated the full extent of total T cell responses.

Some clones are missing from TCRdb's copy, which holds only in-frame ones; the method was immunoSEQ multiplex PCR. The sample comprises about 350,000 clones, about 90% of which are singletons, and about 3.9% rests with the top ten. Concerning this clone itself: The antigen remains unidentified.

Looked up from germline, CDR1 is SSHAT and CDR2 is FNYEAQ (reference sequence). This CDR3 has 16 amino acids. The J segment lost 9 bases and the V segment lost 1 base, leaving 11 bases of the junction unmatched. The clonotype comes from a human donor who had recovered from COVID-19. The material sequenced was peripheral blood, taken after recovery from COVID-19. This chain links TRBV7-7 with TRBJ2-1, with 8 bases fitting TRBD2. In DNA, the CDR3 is TGTGCCAGCAGCTTAGGAGTGGGCGGGGGGTACTCTGAGCAGTTCTTC. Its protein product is CASSLGVGGGYSEQFF.